These 5 T cell receptor beta chains originate from one sample sequenced in a study of cytomegalovirus exposure and HLA in healthy donors. The PCR was carried out with 60 Vbeta primers and 13 Jbeta primers. Using immunoSEQ multiplex PCR, the repertoire was profiled, and TCRdb retains in-frame clones only, with some absent. The sample carries approximately 140,000 clones, roughly three quarters recorded once. Sequences were obtained from PBMCs. The receptors derive from a male donor in good health and CMV-seronegative.

The chain has TRBV7-9 and TRBJ2-7; a possible D gene is TRBD2 (6 bases). The CDR3 spans 13 residues. The V gene lost 5 bases and the J gene lost 7 bases, with 15 bases spanning the gap. Germline lookup yields CDR1 SEHNR and CDR2 FQNEAQ (reference sequence). DNA of the CDR3: TGTGCCAGCAGCCCATGGCGGGGTCGAGAGCAGTACTTC. It translates to CASSPWRGREQYF.

Here the CDR3 reads CASSRQGYNEQFF. CDR3 coding DNA: TGTGCCAGCAGTAGACAGGGGTACAATGAGCAGTTCTTC. The V gene is TRBV27, the J gene TRBJ2-1, with TRBD1 identical over 8 bases. The CDR3 runs 13 residues. Germline CDR1 and CDR2: MNHEY and SMNVEV (reference sequence). The V and J ends lost 5 bases and 4 bases, in that order; junction bases with no gene match: 1.

The V gene is TRBV18, the J gene TRBJ1-1; D gene uncertain. This CDR3 comprises 15 residues. The germline V and J ends were trimmed by 2 bases and 1 base, with 11 bases remaining between them. Per germline, CDR1 KGHSH and CDR2 LQKENI. This CDR3 reads CASSPNWAGNTEAFF. CDR3 nucleotides: TGTGCCAGCTCACCAAATTGGGCGGGGAACACTGAAGCTTTCTTT.

J is TRBJ2-2 and V is TRBV7-2; 9 bases are shared with TRBD1. V lost 3 bases, J lost 5 bases, and 4 bases stayed unmatched. The germline CDR1 and CDR2 sequences are SGHTA and FQGNSA. The CDR3 covers 15 residues. The CDR3 loop is CASSLATGGTGELFF. The DNA for the CDR3 is TGTGCCAGCAGCTTGGCGACAGGGGGGACCGGGGAGCTGTTTTTT.

This clone was seen a few times. V and J are TRBV19 and TRBJ2-1; TRBD2 matches at 11 bases. J was trimmed by 3 bases and V by 2 bases; bases with no gene match: 6. This CDR3 is built from 17 residues. Germline values: CDR1 LNHDA, CDR2 SQIVND (reference sequence). CDR3 amino acids: CASSISTGLADYNEQFF. CDR3 nucleotide sequence: TGTGCCAGTAGTATATCCACGGGACTAGCGGACTACAATGAGCAGTTCTTC.